This T cell receptor (beta chain) was sequenced for a study of brain T cells in children with intractable seizures. The study's findings and limits: Clones missing pre-surgery may reflect undersampling of that blood sample.

A remark on this clone: Its antigen remains unknown.

This table comes from immunoSEQ multiplex PCR, and its TCRdb copy is limited to in-frame clones, with some not included. This table has roughly 80,000 clones, more than 85% appearing once. Surgery cases with the highest brain T cell transcript signatures were chosen for sequencing. The germline V and J ends were trimmed by 8 bases and 6 bases, with 20 bases remaining between them. Germline V gene data show CDR1 as SNHLY and CDR2 as FYNNEI. The length of the CDR3 is 15 residues. The specimen was peripheral blood, collected at surgery. The sequence was obtained from a boy under two years old with tuberous sclerosis and intractable seizures. This chain uses TRBV2 with TRBJ2-1; D assignment may be TRBD1 or TRBD2 (5 bases each). CDR3: CASSPELGDRNEQFF. The CDR3 DNA follows: TGTGCCAGCTCCCCCGAGCTAGGGGACCGCAATGAGCAGTTCTTC.